The 18 T cell receptor beta chains below all came from one sample that was sequenced in a study of CXCR3-negative and CXCR3-positive naive CD8 T cells. Study outcomes and limitations: The TRB CDR3s that CXCR3-positive naive cells carried were more hydrophobic than those of CXCR3-negative naive cells.

These TCRs' antigens remain unknown. The libraries of TRB cDNA were constructed through 5' RACE using UMI labels. TCRdb derives one entry per CDR3 protein from the 5' RACE reads, leaving out DNA. Seen in this sample are some 150,000 distinct CDR3 sequences; the ten most common clones hold approximately 0.28%. The specimen sequenced was naive CXCR3+ CD8+ T cells from blood. The subset: CD45RO-CCR7+CD27+CD95- naive CD8+ T cells expressing CXCR3 (TNR3+). These receptors were taken from a human donor in good health. Some clones in this sample may be carry-over from other donors' samples.

The chain couples TRBV6-6 to TRBJ1-2; TCRdb lists TRBD1, though no DNA is available to test this call. CDR3 length: 14 residues. Germline V gene data show CDR1 as MNHNY and CDR2 as SVGAGI (reference sequence). The CDR3 reads CASSLSRGDYGYTF.

The chain has TRBV7-9 and TRBJ2-1. This CDR3 is 13 amino acids long. The germline V gene has CDR1 SEHNR and CDR2 FQNEAQ (reference sequence). CDR3 loop: CASSLEARWEQFF. Looking up the rest from reference TRBV7-9 and TRBJ2-1 gives the full variable domain: DTGVSQNPRHKITKRGQNVTFRCDPISEHNRLYWYRQTLGQGPEFLTYFQNEAQLEKSRLLSDRFSAERPKGSFSTLEIQRTEQGDSAMYLCASSLEARWEQFFGPGTRLTVL.

The V call is TRBV29-1, the J call TRBJ1-1. The CDR3 loop spans 13 amino acids. From germline, CDR1 is SQVTM and CDR2 ANQGSEA. The CDR3 protein is CSGEGGMNTEAFF. The variable domain in full, with the rest retrieved from reference TRBV29-1 and TRBJ1-1, is SAVISQKPSRDICQRGTSLTIQCQVDSQVTMMFWYRQQPGQSLTLIATANQGSEATYESGFVIDKFPISRPNLTFSTLTVSNMSPEDSSIYLCSGEGGMNTEAFFGQGTRLTVV.

The chain links TRBV12-3 or TRBV12-4 to TRBJ2-7; TCRdb's assignment of TRBD2 cannot be checked, as there is no DNA. CDR3 length: 13 amino acids. The CDR3 loop reads CASSLPLAYEQYF.

The genes are TRBV6-6 and TRBJ2-7; TCRdb calls TRBD1, which cannot be checked without DNA. This CDR3 is 14 amino acids long. CDR1 and CDR2 from the germline V gene are MNHNY and SVGAGI (reference sequence). The CDR3 here is CAITKSGVYDEQYF.

The chain uses TRBV7-9 and TRBJ2-5; TCRdb lists TRBD1, though no DNA is available to test this call. Germline lookup yields CDR1 SEHNR and CDR2 FQNEAQ (reference sequence). This CDR3 has 15 amino acids. The CDR3 is CASSSPTGIQETQYF. The whole variable domain, filled in from reference TRBV7-9 and TRBJ2-5, reads DTGVSQNPRHKITKRGQNVTFRCDPISEHNRLYWYRQTLGQGPEFLTYFQNEAQLEKSRLLSDRFSAERPKGSFSTLEIQRTEQGDSAMYLCASSSPTGIQETQYFGPGTRLLVL.

V gene TRBV4-3 combines with J gene TRBJ1-4. The CDR3 is 13 amino acids. The germline V gene has CDR1 LGHNA and CDR2 YSLEER. The CDR3 protein is CASSQALNEKLFF.

V is TRBV2 and J is TRBJ2-7; checking the TCRdb D call of TRBD1 is not possible without DNA. The CDR3 has 13 amino acids. From germline, CDR1 is SNHLY and CDR2 FYNNEI. The CDR3 reads CASMAGGGYEQYF.

This rearrangement joins TRBV5-4 to TRBJ2-1. Germline assignment: CDR1 SGHNT and CDR2 YYREEE (reference sequence). The CDR3 runs to 15 residues. This CDR3 is CASSLVGSEYNEQFF.

This rearrangement joins TRBV28 to TRBJ2-1; TCRdb selects TRBD1, and the lack of DNA leaves this call unchecked. The CDR3 runs 17 residues. Germline V lookup: CDR1 MDHEN, CDR2 SYDVKM. CDR3 region: CASSSEPRDKPYNEQFF.

The chain combines TRBV6-5 with TRBJ2-7; TCRdb designates TRBD2, a call that cannot be tested without DNA. The CDR3 spans 15 residues. Germline V gene data show CDR1 as MNHEY and CDR2 as SVGAGI. This CDR3 reads CASRPGLAFSYEQYF.

V usage is TRBV2 and J usage is TRBJ2-7; as DNA is missing, the TRBD1 call by TCRdb cannot be tested. In germline, CDR1 is SNHLY, CDR2 FYNNEI. The CDR3 length is 15 residues. This CDR3 is CASSDGDGAIYEQYF.

V and J are TRBV25-1 and TRBJ2-7; there is no DNA to check the TCRdb D call of TRBD1. Germline CDR1 reads MGHDK; CDR2 reads SYGVNS. The CDR3 length is 17 residues. This chain's CDR3 is CASSEYTGTGGWYEQYF.

The gene calls are TRBV28 and TRBJ2-3. The length of the CDR3 is 13 residues. Looked up from germline, CDR1 is MDHEN and CDR2 is SYDVKM. CDR3 residues: CASSLAGADTQYF. The variable domain in full, completed from reference TRBV28 and TRBJ2-3, reads DVKVTQSSRYLVKRTGEKVFLECVQDMDHENMFWYRQDPGLGLRLIYFSYDVKMKEKGDIPEGYSVSREKKERFSLILESASTNQTSMYLCASSLAGADTQYFGPGTRLTVL.

This chain joins TRBV3-1 and TRBJ2-7; TCRdb proposes TRBD1, but this gene call is untestable without DNA. The CDR3 runs to 16 residues. Germline CDR1 is LGHDT and CDR2 is YNNKEL (reference sequence). The CDR3 protein is CASSPVWAGDRYEQYF.

This rearrangement joins TRBV29-1 to TRBJ2-1; TCRdb picks TRBD1, but there is no DNA to check that call. The CDR3 totals 16 residues. Germline V gives CDR1 SQVTM, CDR2 ANQGSEA. The chain's CDR3 is CSVAGSGGGIWNEQFF.

The chain couples TRBV28 to TRBJ1-5. The CDR3 is made up of 15 amino acids. In germline, CDR1 is MDHEN, CDR2 SYDVKM. CDR3 sequence: CASSSGKYSNQPQHF.

The chain recombines TRBV5-1 with TRBJ2-7. CDR1 is SGHRS and CDR2 is YFSETQ in the germline V gene. The CDR3 is 14 residues long. The CDR3 here is CASSERDPFYEQYF.